One and the same sample provided the 11 T cell receptor beta chains below, sequenced in a study of CD8+ T cells in alopecia areata. cDNA serving as the sequencing template came from extracted, reverse transcribed RNA. Profiled with immunoSEQ multiplex PCR; TCRdb holds only in-frame clones, not every one. The sample has under 250,000 clones, just over 65% seen once; the top ten hold 0.95% to 1.5%. Treatment given: oral pan-JAK inhibitor, 5-10 mg twice daily. This sample comprised CD4+ T cells sorted from blood, obtained around week 44, from a patient treated with tofacitinib. The receptors come from a human donor with alopecia areata.

A few counts support this clone. The genes are TRBV19 and TRBJ2-7, with D possibly matching TRBD1 (6 bases). Germline V gives CDR1 LNHDA, CDR2 SQIVND (reference sequence). Deletions cut 10 bases from V and 2 bases from J, with 15 bases between. This CDR3 comprises 13 residues. The CDR3 coding sequence is TGTGCCACCAAGGAGACAGGAGCCTACGAGCAGTACTTC. Protein: CATKETGAYEQYF.

The chain joins TRBV9 to TRBJ1-1; no clear D gene. Germline CDR1 SGDLS, CDR2 YYNGEE. The length of the CDR3 is 15 residues. The V gene lost 7 bases and the J gene lost 5 bases, with 21 bases spanning the gap. The DNA of the CDR3 is TGTGCCAGCTCCCCTACCGGAGACGGGAGAACTGAAGCTTTCTTT. It translates to CASSPTGDGRTEAFF.

This chain links TRBV29-1 with TRBJ2-3; 14 bases match TRBD2. The trim removed 4 bases at V and 7 bases at J, leaving 10 bases unmatched. From germline, CDR1 is SQVTM and CDR2 ANQGSEA. This CDR3 comprises 16 residues. The CDR3 nucleotides are TGCAGCGTTGCGGGTGGGACTAGCGGGGGAACGAATACGCAGTATTTT. Translation gives CSVAGGTSGGTNTQYF.

This clone has a single count. The chain is built from TRBV7-2 and TRBJ2-5; 8 bases are a match to TRBD1. CDR3 size: 14 residues. Trimming removed 4 bases from V and 2 bases from J; junction bases left unmatched: 3. Germline-derived CDR1 and CDR2 are SGHTA and FQGNSA. For the CDR3, the DNA is TGTGCCAGCAGCTCAGGGGGCGGGCAAGAGACCCAGTACTTC. This gives the protein CASSSGGGQETQYF.

The CDR3 loop is CASSPDRERRTQYF. In DNA form, the CDR3 reads TGCGCCAGCAGCCCGGACAGGGAACGGCGGACCCAGTACTTC. The chain employs TRBV5-1 and TRBJ2-5; 8 bases agree with TRBD1. The CDR3 is 14 residues long. The trim removed 4 bases at V and 7 bases at J, leaving 9 bases unmatched. The germline V gene has CDR1 SGHRS and CDR2 YFSETQ.

This clone was observed once. J is TRBJ1-1 and V is TRBV29-1, with a weak D call TRBD1 (5 bases). Trimming shortened V by 3 bases and J by 3 bases, and 14 bases separated the two germline ends. The CDR3 extends over 14 amino acids. Germline lookup yields CDR1 SQVTM and CDR2 ANQGSEA. The CDR3 here is CSVERQRVDTEAFF. As DNA, the CDR3 is TGCAGCGTTGAGAGACAGAGGGTGGACACTGAAGCTTTCTTT.

J is TRBJ2-1 and V is TRBV5-6; D may be TRBD1 (5 bases). CDR1 is SGHDT and CDR2 is YYEEEE in the germline V gene. The CDR3 has 16 residues. The V gene lost 0 bases and the J gene lost 7 bases, with 17 bases spanning the gap. In nucleotides, the CDR3 is TGTGCCAGCAGCTTGGCTGGTGGCAGGGTGATGAATGAGCAGTTCTTC. Amino acids: CASSLAGGRVMNEQFF. Variable domain in full (rest from reference TRBV5-6 and TRBJ2-1): DAGVTQSPTHLIKTRGQQVTLRCSPKSGHDTVSWYQQALGQGPQFIFQYYEEEERQRGNFPDRFSGHQFPNYSSELNVNALLLGDSALYLCASSLAGGRVMNEQFFGPGTRLTVL.

The rearrangement links TRBV5-1 to TRBJ2-1; 8 bases agree with TRBD1. Trimming took 0 bases from V and 6 from J; bases not matched to a gene: 5. CDR1 and CDR2 (germline): SGHRS, YFSETQ. CDR3 length: 15 amino acids. The CDR3 reads CASSLGQGSFNEQFF. The CDR3 nucleotides read TGCGCCAGCAGCTTGGGACAGGGGTCGTTCAATGAGCAGTTCTTC.

The V call is TRBV9, the J call TRBJ1-2; D is uncertain. This CDR3 has 13 residues. The V end lost 4 bases, the J end lost 8 bases, and 15 bases lay between the germline ends. CDR1 and CDR2 from the germline V gene are SGDLS and YYNGEE. Here the CDR3 reads CASSLPQGLGYTF. DNA for the CDR3: TGTGCCAGCAGCCTCCCGCAAGGGCTCGGCTACACCTTC. Drawing the rest from reference TRBV9 and TRBJ1-2, the complete variable domain is DSGVTQTPKHLITATGQRVTLRCSPRSGDLSVYWYQQSLDQGLQFLIQYYNGEERAKGNILERFSAQQFPDLHSELNLSSLELGDSALYFCASSLPQGLGYTFGSGTRLTVV.

The CDR3 reads CASSLVGTQNEKLFF. The DNA for the CDR3 is TGCGCCAGCAGCTTGGTGGGGACTCAAAATGAAAAACTGTTTTTT. This chain links TRBV5-1 with TRBJ1-4; tentative D call: TRBD1 (5 bases). V shed 0 bases and J shed 5 bases, with 11 bases lying between them. The germline V gene has CDR1 SGHRS and CDR2 YFSETQ. The CDR3 sequence is 15 residues long.

The genes are TRBV11-1 and TRBJ1-5; D unresolved. V was pared by 2 bases and J by 9 bases, with 8 bases between. Germline V CDR1 and CDR2: SGHAT, FQDESV (reference sequence). The length of the CDR3 is 12 residues. The CDR3, as DNA: TGTGCCAGCAGCTTAAATGCGGGGCCCCAGCATTTT. This gives the protein CASSLNAGPQHF.